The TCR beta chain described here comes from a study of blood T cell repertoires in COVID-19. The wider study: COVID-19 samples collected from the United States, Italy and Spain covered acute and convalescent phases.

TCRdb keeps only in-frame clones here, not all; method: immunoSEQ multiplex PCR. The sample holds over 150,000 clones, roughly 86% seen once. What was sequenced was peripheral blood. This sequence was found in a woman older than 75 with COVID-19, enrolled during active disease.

This CDR3 reads CASTGFETQYF. Written as DNA, the CDR3 is TGTGCCAGCACAGGGTTCGAGACCCAGTACTTC. The chain combines TRBV28 with TRBJ2-5, with a possible D match to TRBD1 (5 bases). Germline V lookup: CDR1 MDHEN, CDR2 SYDVKM. This CDR3 spans 11 amino acids. Trimming stripped 7 bases from V and 5 bases from J, with 8 bases between.